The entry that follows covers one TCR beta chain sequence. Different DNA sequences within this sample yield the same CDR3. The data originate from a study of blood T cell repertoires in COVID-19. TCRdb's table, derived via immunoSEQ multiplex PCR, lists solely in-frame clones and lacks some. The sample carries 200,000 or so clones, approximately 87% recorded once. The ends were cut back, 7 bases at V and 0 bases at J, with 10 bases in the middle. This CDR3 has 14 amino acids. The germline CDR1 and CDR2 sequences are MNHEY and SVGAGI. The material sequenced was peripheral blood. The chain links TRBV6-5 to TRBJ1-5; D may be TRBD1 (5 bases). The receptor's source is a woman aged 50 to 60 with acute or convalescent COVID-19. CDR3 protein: CASNPTGSNQPQHF. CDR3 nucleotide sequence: TGTGCCAGCAACCCTACAGGTAGCAATCAGCCCCAGCATTTT.